The rows below give T cell receptor beta chains drawn from one sample of a study of OX40 agonist ivuxolimab in advanced cancers. Profiled with immunoSEQ multiplex PCR; TCRdb holds only in-frame clones, not every one. The sample includes about 23,000 clones, around 90% of them seen just once. The sample consisted of CD4+ or CD8+ T cells sorted from blood, taken in a trial of the OX40 agonist ivuxolimab. The receptor set was obtained from an adult with an advanced solid tumor such as melanoma, head and neck, liver or kidney cancer. The CDR3 runs from the conserved cysteine through the conserved F or W. Each record gives: D gene, V gene, J gene, clone size, CDR3 protein, CDR3 DNA. D genes are given only for firm matches. Some rows mark clone size as missing; the rest say once, few, many or name a class of expanded clone.

D: .; V: TRBV11-2; J: TRBJ1-1; size: .; CDR3: CASSQDGVFTEAFF; DNA: TGTGCCAGCAGCCAAGACGGGGTATTCACTGAAGCTTTCTTT
D: .; V: TRBV6-6; J: TRBJ1-1; size: .; CDR3: CASSYAVRDTEAFF; DNA: TGTGCCAGCAGTTACGCAGTGAGGGACACTGAAGCTTTCTTT
D: .; V: TRBV30; J: TRBJ1-4; size: .; CDR3: CAWTDRGPTNEKLFF; DNA: TGTGCCTGGACCGACAGAGGGCCAACTAATGAAAAACTGTTTTTT
D: TRBD1; V: TRBV4-1; J: TRBJ1-1; size: .; CDR3: CASSHYGQGTTEAFF; DNA: TGCGCCAGCAGCCACTACGGACAGGGTACCACTGAAGCTTTCTTT
D: .; V: TRBV19; J: TRBJ1-5; size: once; CDR3: CASGIRGENQPQHF; DNA: TGTGCCAGTGGTATCCGGGGAGAAAATCAGCCCCAGCATTTT
D: .; V: TRBV28; J: TRBJ2-2; size: once; CDR3: CASIRDKNTGELFF; DNA: TGTGCCAGCATCCGGGACAAGAACACCGGGGAGCTGTTTTTT
D: TRBD1; V: TRBV28; J: TRBJ1-5; size: .; CDR3: CASSFRQGGLSNQPQHF; DNA: TGTGCCAGCAGTTTCCGACAGGGGGGGCTAAGCAATCAGCCCCAGCATTTT
D: .; V: TRBV7-2; J: TRBJ1-4; size: .; CDR3: CASSLEVFGTEKLFF; DNA: TGTGCCAGCAGCTTAGAGGTCTTCGGGACCGAAAAACTGTTTTTT
D: .; V: TRBV29-1; J: TRBJ1-1; size: .; CDR3: CSVARGLGTEAFF; DNA: TGCAGCGTTGCTCGGGGGCTCGGCACTGAAGCTTTCTTT
D: .; V: TRBV9; J: TRBJ2-1; size: few; CDR3: CASSVAMNEQFF; DNA: TGTGCCAGCAGCGTAGCTATGAATGAGCAGTTCTTC
D: .; V: TRBV4-3; J: TRBJ1-2; size: .; CDR3: CASSLMQGSRGGYTF; DNA: TGCGCCAGCAGCCTAATGCAGGGGAGCAGAGGTGGCTACACCTTC
D: .; V: TRBV6-5; J: TRBJ1-3; size: .; CDR3: CASMATVISGNTIYF; DNA: TGTGCCAGCATGGCCACCGTTATCTCTGGAAACACCATATATTTT
D: .; V: TRBV7-9; J: TRBJ2-1; size: .; CDR3: CASSQTAGRSYNEQFF; DNA: TGTGCCAGCAGTCAAACGGCGGGGCGCTCCTACAATGAGCAGTTCTTC